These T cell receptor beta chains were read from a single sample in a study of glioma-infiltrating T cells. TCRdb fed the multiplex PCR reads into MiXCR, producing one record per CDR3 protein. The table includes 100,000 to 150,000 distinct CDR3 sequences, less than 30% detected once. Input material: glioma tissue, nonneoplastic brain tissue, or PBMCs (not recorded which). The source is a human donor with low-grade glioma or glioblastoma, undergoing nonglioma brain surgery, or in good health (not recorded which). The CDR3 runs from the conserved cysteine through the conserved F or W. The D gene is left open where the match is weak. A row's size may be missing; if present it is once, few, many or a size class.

TGTGCCAGCAGTTCACCGGGACCGCGAAAAGAGACCCAGTACTTC	CASSSPGPRKETQYF	TRBV27	-	-	TRBJ2-5
TGTGCCAGCAGTTTCTTCGTCTGGATGGTGACCGAGCAGTACTTC	CASSFFVWMVTEQYF	TRBV28	-	-	TRBJ2-7
TGTGCCAGCAGATCCAGGCGTGACACCGGGGAGCTGTTTTTT	CASRSRRDTGELFF	TRBV6-1	many	-	TRBJ2-2
TGTGCCAGCAGTAGAACCGGGACTACGGGACAAGAGACCCAGTACTTC	CASSRTGTTGQETQYF	TRBV6-1	many	TRBD2	TRBJ2-5
TGTGCCAGCAGCTTGGGCTGGGGGGCTGGCACAGATACGCAGTATTTT	CASSLGWGAGTDTQYF	TRBV5-4	many	-	TRBJ2-3
TGTGCCAGCAGTTTACAGGGCTCGAGTCAGCCCCAGCATTTT	CASSLQGSSQPQHF	TRBV6-2/TRBV6-3	many	-	TRBJ1-5
TGTGCCAGCAGTTACTGGACGAAGGGGGAGCAGTACTTC	CASSYWTKGEQYF	TRBV6-2/TRBV6-3	many	-	TRBJ2-7
TGTGCCATCAATACCGGGACAGGGGGCGGCTACACCTTC	CAINTGTGGGYTF	TRBV10-3	-	TRBD1	TRBJ1-2
TGTGCCAGCACATGGGGCCCCGGCGGACTCACAGATACGCAGTATTTT	CASTWGPGGLTDTQYF	TRBV27	many	-	TRBJ2-3
TGTGCCAGCAGTTACAGGGATGGAGATACGCAGTATTTT	CASSYRDGDTQYF	TRBV6-2/TRBV6-3	many	-	TRBJ2-3
TGTGCCAGCAGCTTCGGTTTGGGAGAAGGCACAGATACGCAGTATTTT	CASSFGLGEGTDTQYF	TRBV7-2	many	-	TRBJ2-3
TGTGCCAGTAGTACTGGACTAGGGGGGCAAGAGACCCAGTGCTTC	CASSTGLGGQETQCF	TRBV19	-	-	TRBJ2-5
TGTGCCAGCAGTTCTCAGGACAGTCCCCAAGAGACCCAGTACTTC	CASSSQDSPQETQYF	TRBV27	many	-	TRBJ2-5
TGTGCCAGCAGTTTATTTGCGGGAGGATACAATGAGCAGTTCTTC	CASSLFAGGYNEQFF	TRBV27	many	TRBD2	TRBJ2-1
TGTGCCAGCAGCTCAAACAATGAGCAGTTCTTC	CASSSNNEQFF	TRBV7-9	many	-	TRBJ2-1
TGTGCCAGCAGTTACATTGGGGATCAGCCCCAGCATTTT	CASSYIGDQPQHF	TRBV6-2/TRBV6-3	many	-	TRBJ1-5
TGTGCCACCAGCAGAGACGGACAGGGCTACGAGCAGTACTTC	CATSRDGQGYEQYF	TRBV15	many	TRBD1	TRBJ2-7
TGTGCCAGCAGCTTCGGACAGGGTCGCGGGACTCGCAGCACAGATACGCAGTATTTT	CASSFGQGRGTRSTDTQYF	TRBV7-8	many	TRBD1	TRBJ2-3
TGTGCCAGCAGCCGGACCCAGGGAGTCCACGAGCAGTACTTC	CASSRTQGVHEQYF	TRBV27	many	-	TRBJ2-7
TGTGCCAGCAGACCCAACGGGGGTCTACAAGAGACCCAGTACTTC	CASRPNGGLQETQYF	TRBV27	many	-	TRBJ2-5
TGTGCCAGCTACCACCCCGTTGGTGGAAACACCATATATTTT	CASYHPVGGNTIYF	TRBV28	many	-	TRBJ1-3
TGTGCCAGCAGTTACGACAGGGGAGACATTCAGTACTTC	CASSYDRGDIQYF	TRBV6-6	many	TRBD1	TRBJ2-4
TGCGCCAGCAGCCAAGATACTGGGAGCTCCTACGAGCAGTACTTC	CASSQDTGSSYEQYF	TRBV4-3	-	-	TRBJ2-7
TGTGCCAGCAGTCACAACCCTCGGACACCTAGGGATGGCTACACCTTC	CASSHNPRTPRDGYTF	TRBV28	once	-	TRBJ1-2
TGCAGTGCCCGGGGTGGGGGGACAGGGGGATTCTTCACTGAAGCTTTCTTT	CSARGGGTGGFFTEAFF	TRBV20-1	many	TRBD1	TRBJ1-1
TGTGCCAGCAGCTTCACACTCGGGACTTACGACGAGCAGTACTTC	CASSFTLGTYDEQYF	TRBV7-2	many	-	TRBJ2-7
TGTGCCAGCAGCAATAGCGGGACAGGGCCTACCGGGGAGCTGTTTTTT	CASSNSGTGPTGELFF	TRBV7-6	few	-	TRBJ2-2
TGTGCCAGTAGTACCCTAGCGGGAGCTGCTGGGGCCAACGTCCTGACTTTC	CASSTLAGAAGANVLTF	TRBV19	few	TRBD2	TRBJ2-6
TGTGCCAGTAGTATGAGGGACAGAAATTCACCCCTCCACTTT	CASSMRDRNSPLHF	TRBV19	many	TRBD1	TRBJ1-6
TGTGCCAGCAGTCAGACTAGCTCCTGGGAGCAGTTCTTC	CASSQTSSWEQFF	TRBV6-1	many	TRBD2	TRBJ2-1
TGTGCCAGTAGTCCAGTTGATTATAGCGATCAGCCTCAGCATTTT	CASSPVDYSDQPQHF	TRBV19	once	-	TRBJ1-5
TGTGCCAGTAGTGACCACAGGGGGCAGAGCTATGGCTACACCTTC	CASSDHRGQSYGYTF	TRBV19	few	TRBD1	TRBJ1-2
TGCGCCAGCAGCCATCCTAGGGCGGACGGAGCCCTCCCTCAGTACTTC	CASSHPRADGALPQYF	TRBV4-1	-	-	TRBJ2-7
TGTGCCAGCAGTTTGATGGAGACCCAGTACTTC	CASSLMETQYF	TRBV12-3/TRBV12-4	many	-	TRBJ2-5
TGTGCCACCAGCGGCGGAGGCACAGATACGCAGTATTTT	CATSGGGTDTQYF	TRBV24-1	many	-	TRBJ2-3
TGTGCCAGCAGCCCTCTAGTGGAACAGTTCTTC	CASSPLVEQFF	TRBV7-2	many	-	TRBJ2-1
TGTGCCAGCAGTGCACGTGGAGCGGGGGAAGAGACCCAGTACTTC	CASSARGAGEETQYF	TRBV25-1	many	TRBD2	TRBJ2-5
TGCAGTGCTAGAGATTCCAGGTCCGTACAGGGGCCCTATAGCAATCAGCCCCAGCATTTT	CSARDSRSVQGPYSNQPQHF	TRBV20-1	many	TRBD1	TRBJ1-5
TGTGCCAGCAGTTACGGAGGGCTGAACACTGAAGCTTTCTTT	CASSYGGLNTEAFF	TRBV6-6	many	-	TRBJ1-1
TGTGCCAGCGGCCCGGGACAGGGGAAGAGGAGCAATCAGCCCCAGCATTTT	CASGPGQGKRSNQPQHF	TRBV7-9	-	TRBD1	TRBJ1-5
TGCGCCAGCAGCCAAGAGCTAGCGGGAGGGGAAAACTACGAGCAGTACTTC	CASSQELAGGENYEQYF	TRBV4-1	many	TRBD2	TRBJ2-7
TGTGCCAGCAGCACCGAACTAGTAACAGATACGCGGTATTTT	CASSTELVTDTRYF	TRBV7-2	once	-	TRBJ2-3
TGTGCCGGCAGTTCTTTGTCGGCCTACAATGAGCAGTTCTTC	CAGSSLSAYNEQFF	TRBV27	many	-	TRBJ2-1
TGCAGTGCTAGAGGCTCAGGGGGCCAAGAGACCAAGTACTTT	CSARGSGGQETKYF	TRBV20-1	-	TRBD1	TRBJ2-3
TGCGCCAGCAGCCAAGTCCCCTCGCACAATGAGCAGTTCTTC	CASSQVPSHNEQFF	TRBV4-1	many	-	TRBJ2-1
TGCAGTGCCAGGATGGGACAGCTATGGGAGCAGTTCTTC	CSARMGQLWEQFF	TRBV20-1	-	TRBD1	TRBJ2-1
TGTGCCAGCAGCGTGGACTTTAAGGCGAGCACAGATACGCAGTATTTT	CASSVDFKASTDTQYF	TRBV3-1	-	-	TRBJ2-3
TGCAGTGCTACCGGCACGGACAATCAGCCCCAGCATTTT	CSATGTDNQPQHF	TRBV20-1	-	-	TRBJ1-5
TGTGCCAGCAGCGCCGGGACAGGATACTACGAGCAGTACTTC	CASSAGTGYYEQYF	TRBV7-2	many	TRBD1	TRBJ2-7